The clone carrying this TCR beta chain was seen just once. Its antigen is unknown. This sample was included in a study of cytomegalovirus exposure and HLA in healthy donors. The study's findings and limits: Sequencing artifact likely explains a cluster of highly shared sequence variants. Per published reports, the classifier diagnosed cytomegalovirus status with high specificity and sensitivity.

The PCR had 60 Vbeta and 13 Jbeta primers. Libraries were prepared by immunoSEQ multiplex PCR; TCRdb keeps only in-frame clonotypes and omits some of them. The table has 120,000 to 150,000 clones, around 72% seen once; the top ten hold approximately 2%. The V and J ends lost 5 bases and 2 bases respectively, with 5 bases between them. This CDR3 is built from 11 residues. CDR1 is DFQATT and CDR2 is SNEGSKA in the germline V gene (reference sequence). Nominal health characterized the donors when sampled, though unrecorded immune exposures were likely. The clonotype comes from a man in his forties in good health and CMV-seronegative. The specimen was PBMCs. J is TRBJ2-3 and V is TRBV20-1; no clear D gene. The CDR3: CSAPLTDTQYF. CDR3 DNA sequence: TGCAGTGCTCCCCTCACAGATACGCAGTATTTT.